This passage covers 18 T cell receptor beta chains from one sample sequenced in a study of blood T cell repertoires in COVID-19 (dated by TCRdb to the early 2020s). Library preparation employed the immunoSEQ multiplex PCR assay. The source is immuneACCESS, and TCRdb retained only in-frame sequences with V and J called. Part of the clones is not carried over; for the studies checked, unresolved V genes explain less than half of this, and the remainder is unexplained. The sample yields fewer than 400,000 clones; under 90% were counted once. Together, the top ten hold 1.8% of the sample. Sequencing used peripheral blood. The receptors here all came from a woman aged 30 to 39 with COVID-19, enrolled during active disease.

The V gene is TRBV18, the J gene TRBJ1-1, with 8 bases that match TRBD1. V gave up 4 bases and J gave up 5 bases; unmatched junction bases: 6. Per germline, CDR1 KGHSH and CDR2 LQKENI. This CDR3 is 14 amino acids long. CDR3 bases: TGTGCCAGCTCACACGGACAGGGAGGGACTGAAGCTTTCTTT. As protein: CASSHGQGGTEAFF.

The sample holds a few counts of this clone. The chain couples TRBV19 to TRBJ1-4; D not resolved. Germline-derived CDR1 and CDR2 are LNHDA and SQIVND (reference sequence). Trimming cost V 7 bases and J 7 bases, with 13 bases left between them. The CDR3 loop spans 13 amino acids. The CDR3 DNA sequence: TGTGCCAGTAACCCCCCCAACACTGAAAAACTGTTTTTT. Amino acids: CASNPPNTEKLFF.

CDR3 sequence reads: CASSPSGTGDNEQFF. In nucleotides, the CDR3 is TGCGCCAGCAGCCCGTCCGGGACAGGGGACAATGAGCAGTTCTTC. The chain combines TRBV5-1 with TRBJ2-1, with 10 bases identical to TRBD1. The V segment lost 4 bases and the J segment 5 bases; nucleotides outside the gene matches: 6. Germline loops: CDR1 SGHRS, CDR2 YFSETQ. The CDR3 runs 15 residues. The whole variable domain, remainder taken from reference TRBV5-1 and TRBJ2-1, is KAGVTQTPRYLIKTRGQQVTLSCSPISGHRSVSWYQQTPGQGLQFLFEYFSETQRNKGNFPGRFSGRQFSNSRSEMNVSTLELGDSALYLCASSPSGTGDNEQFFGPGTRLTVL.

A remark on this clone: Other DNA sequences in the sample encode the same CDR3. The V and J genes are TRBV5-1 and TRBJ2-1; 11 positions agree with TRBD2. V trimming: 1 base; J trimming: 0 bases; junction bases outside the gene matches: 0. Germline CDR1 reads SGHRS; CDR2 reads YFSETQ. The CDR3 has 16 amino acids. The CDR3 is CASSLTSGGSYNEQFF. The CDR3 DNA sequence: TGCGCCAGCAGCTTGACTAGCGGGGGCTCCTACAATGAGCAGTTCTTC.

The CDR3 loop is CASSEDGRALDNEQFF. The CDR3 DNA reads as TGTGCCAGCAGTGAAGATGGGAGGGCTCTTGATAATGAGCAGTTCTTC. This chain connects TRBV2 to TRBJ2-1; TRBD2 matches 7 bases. CDR3 size: 16 residues. The J segment lost 7 bases and the V segment lost 1 base, leaving 10 bases of the junction unmatched. From germline, CDR1 is SNHLY and CDR2 FYNNEI.

This clone showed up just a few times. This chain uses TRBV19 with TRBJ1-2; the D gene is possibly TRBD1 (6 bases). The CDR3 loop spans 13 amino acids. The germline V gene encodes CDR1 LNHDA and CDR2 SQIVND (reference sequence). Trimming pared 9 bases from V and 3 bases from J, leaving 14 bases between. The CDR3 loop reads CASQRTVDYGYTF. CDR3 DNA: TGTGCCAGCCAAAGGACAGTCGACTATGGCTACACCTTC.

The chain recombines TRBV7-8 with TRBJ1-4, with TRBD1 matching 8 bases. Trimming removed 4 bases from V and 6 bases from J; junction bases left unmatched: 4. Per the germline V gene, CDR1 is SGHVS and CDR2 is FQNEAQ. The CDR3 loop spans 14 amino acids. The CDR3 nucleotides read TGTGCCAGCAGCTCGCAGGGGGCACATGAAAAACTGTTTTTT. Its protein product is CASSSQGAHEKLFF.

V is TRBV19 and J is TRBJ1-1; D is unresolved. This CDR3 has 16 residues. Germline V CDR1 and CDR2: LNHDA, SQIVND (reference sequence). V gave up 2 bases and J gave up 4 bases, with 17 bases separating them. Here the CDR3 reads CASSIHRIATSTEAFF. The CDR3 DNA sequence: TGTGCCAGTAGTATACATCGTATAGCTACTAGCACTGAAGCTTTCTTT. Full variable domain (missing parts from reference TRBV19 and TRBJ1-1): DGGITQSPKYLFRKEGQNVTLSCEQNLNHDAMYWYRQDPGQGLRLIYYSQIVNDFQKGDIAEGYSVSREKKESFPLTVTSAQKNPTAFYLCASSIHRIATSTEAFFGQGTRLTVV.

The rearrangement uses TRBV7-2 and TRBJ2-5, with TRBD1 matching 9 bases. Germline loops: CDR1 SGHTA, CDR2 FQGNSA. The ends lost 4 bases at V and 4 bases at J; junction bases unmatched: 4. The CDR3 is 14 residues long. CDR3 nucleotide sequence: TGTGCCAGCAGCTCCTTGACAGGGGGAGAGACCCAGTACTTC. It is translated as CASSSLTGGETQYF.

The rearrangement joins TRBV6-2 or TRBV6-3 to TRBJ2-2; D gene ambiguous. V was clipped by 1 base and J by 8 bases, with 2 bases between them. The CDR3 totals 11 residues. In germline, CDR1 is MNHEY, CDR2 SVGEGT. CDR3 DNA sequence: TGTGCCAGCAGTTACTTAGGGGAGCTGTTTTTT. Protein: CASSYLGELFF.

The V and J genes are TRBV19 and TRBJ2-2; a possible D gene is TRBD1 (6 bases). V lost 6 bases and J lost 4, with 15 bases in between. CDR3 length: 15 residues. Looked up from germline, CDR1 is LNHDA and CDR2 is SQIVND (reference sequence). The CDR3 region is CASSTIGGGTGELFF. The CDR3, as DNA: TGTGCCAGTAGCACAATAGGGGGTGGCACCGGGGAGCTGTTTTTT.

V usage is TRBV6-1 and J usage is TRBJ2-1; possible D gene TRBD1, 6 bases. V was trimmed by 0 bases and J by 9 bases, leaving 15 bases between them. Looked up from germline, CDR1 is MNHNS and CDR2 is SASEGT. The CDR3 extends over 15 amino acids. The CDR3 region has the DNA TGTGCCAGCAGTGAAGCAGGGGACATTTTCGCTGAGCAGTTCTTC. Residues: CASSEAGDIFAEQFF.

This clone has just one count. The gene calls are TRBV28 and TRBJ1-2; TRBD1 is a possible D gene (6 bases). The V end lost 0 bases, the J end lost 2 bases, and 7 bases lay between the germline ends. The CDR3 runs 14 residues. Per germline, CDR1 MDHEN and CDR2 SYDVKM. The CDR3 is CASSLWGANYGYTF. DNA of the CDR3: TGTGCCAGCAGTTTATGGGGGGCAAACTATGGCTACACCTTC.

The chain joins TRBV15 to TRBJ1-5, with D perhaps TRBD1 (6 bases). CDR1 LNHNV and CDR2 YYDKDF come from the germline V gene (reference sequence). The CDR3 spans 17 residues. Trimming pared 5 bases from V and 2 bases from J, leaving 19 bases between. CDR3 region: CATSSIGGGAGNQPQHF. CDR3 bases: TGTGCCACCAGCTCCATAGGCGGGGGCGCGGGCAATCAGCCCCAGCATTTT.

J is TRBJ2-1 and V is TRBV23-1; 8 bases agree with TRBD1. Being an ORF, TRBV23-1 has a function that is uncertain. V dropped 1 base and J dropped 6; count of bases not matched to a gene: 8. CDR3 length: 16 residues. CDR3 sequence (DNA): TGCGCCAGCAGTCAATTAGCGTCAGGGGGCATCAATGAGCAGTTCTTC. It specifies CASSQLASGGINEQFF.

The gene calls are TRBV7-9 and TRBJ2-1; 12 bases are a match to TRBD2. Germline CDR1 and CDR2: SEHNR and FQNEAQ (reference sequence). V dropped 1 base and J dropped 8; count of bases not matched to a gene: 3. The CDR3 length is 15 residues. CDR3 loop: CASSLGLAGEDEQFF. CDR3 bases: TGTGCCAGCAGCTTAGGACTAGCGGGGGAGGATGAGCAGTTCTTC.

This chain joins TRBV20-1 and TRBJ1-6, with D possibly being TRBD1 (5 bases). V was cut by 3 bases and J by 6 bases, with 12 bases left in between. The germline V gene has CDR1 DFQATT and CDR2 SNEGSKA (reference sequence). CDR3 length equals 14 residues. CDR3 protein: CSASSGQLNSPLHF. CDR3 in DNA: TGCAGTGCTAGTTCAGGGCAACTTAATTCACCCCTCCACTTT.

The V and J genes are TRBV11-2 and TRBJ2-3; 8 bases are shared with TRBD1. CDR1 SGHAT and CDR2 FQNNGV come from the germline V gene. The CDR3 is 14 residues long. V lost 8 bases and J lost 3; bases outside the gene matches: 7. The CDR3 region is CASQTGVLTDTQYF. CDR3 sequence (DNA): TGTGCCAGCCAGACAGGGGTCTTGACAGATACGCAGTATTTT. Complete variable domain (other parts from reference TRBV11-2 and TRBJ2-3): EAGVAQSPRYKIIEKRQSVAFWCNPISGHATLYWYQQILGQGPKLLIQFQNNGVVDDSQLPKDRFSAERLKGVDSTLKIQPAKLEDSAVYLCASQTGVLTDTQYFGPGTRLTVL.